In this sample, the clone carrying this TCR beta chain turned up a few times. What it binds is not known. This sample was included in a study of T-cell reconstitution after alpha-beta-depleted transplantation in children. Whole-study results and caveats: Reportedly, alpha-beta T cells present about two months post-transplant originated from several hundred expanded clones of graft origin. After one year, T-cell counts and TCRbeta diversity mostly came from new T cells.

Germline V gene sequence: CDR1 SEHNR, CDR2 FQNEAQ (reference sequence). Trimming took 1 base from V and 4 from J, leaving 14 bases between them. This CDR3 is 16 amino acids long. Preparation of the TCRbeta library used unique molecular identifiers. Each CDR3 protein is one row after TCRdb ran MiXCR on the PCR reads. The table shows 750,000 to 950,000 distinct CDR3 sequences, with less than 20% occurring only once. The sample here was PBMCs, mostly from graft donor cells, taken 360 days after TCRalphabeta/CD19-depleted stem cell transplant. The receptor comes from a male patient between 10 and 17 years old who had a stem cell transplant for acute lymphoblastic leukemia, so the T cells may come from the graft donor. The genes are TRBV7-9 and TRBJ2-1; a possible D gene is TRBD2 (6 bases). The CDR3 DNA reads TGTGCCAGCAGCTTAGAGGCGGGACGAAGGTACAATGAGCAGTTCTTC. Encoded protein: CASSLEAGRRYNEQFF.